This passage covers 25 T cell receptor beta chains from one sample sequenced in a study of cytomegalovirus exposure and HLA in healthy donors. Use of 60 Vbeta and 13 Jbeta primers characterized the PCR. Sequencing was performed with immunoSEQ multiplex PCR; in TCRdb, only in-frame clones are kept and a portion is missing. The sample has nearly 300,000 clones; roughly 89% are singletons. Source material: PBMCs. These receptors were collected from a man aged 35-49 years in good health and CMV-seropositive.

This sequence joins TRBV6-1 and TRBJ1-1, with D possibly matching TRBD1 (6 bases). The germline V and J ends were trimmed by 4 bases and 5 bases, with 20 bases remaining between them. CDR1 is MNHNS, CDR2 SASEGT, per germline. This CDR3 has 16 amino acids. The DNA of the CDR3 is TGTGCCAGCAGTGCCCGGGGCCAGGGGAGAGAGACTGAAGCTTTCTTT. Translated: CASSARGQGRETEAFF.

The chain employs TRBV5-1 and TRBJ1-1; TRBD1 matches at 8 bases. The CDR3 length is 15 residues. V shed 4 bases and J 1 base; nucleotides not matched to a gene: 6. CDR1 and CDR2 from the germline V gene are SGHRS and YFSETQ. The CDR3, as DNA: TGCGCCAGCAGCGCCCAAGACAGGGGGAACACTGAAGCTTTCTTT. Encoded protein: CASSAQDRGNTEAFF.

The rearrangement uses TRBV2 and TRBJ2-7, with TRBD2 identical over 8 bases. V lost 1 base to trimming and J lost 4 bases; unmatched junction nucleotides: 6. The CDR3 runs 15 residues. The germline V gene has CDR1 SNHLY and CDR2 FYNNEI. The CDR3 reads CASSEGSGSSYEQYF. The CDR3 DNA sequence: TGTGCCAGCAGTGAAGGGAGCGGGAGCTCGTACGAGCAGTACTTC.

This clone came up a few times. The rearrangement links TRBV10-3 to TRBJ2-6, with D perhaps matching TRBD1 (5 bases). Germline CDR1 is ENHRY and CDR2 is SYGVKD. Trimming removed 7 bases at V and 0 bases at J, with 7 bases between. There are 14 residues in the CDR3. The CDR3 spells CAITQGSGANVLTF. The CDR3 nucleotides are TGTGCCATCACTCAGGGCTCTGGGGCCAACGTCCTGACTTTC.

About this clone: The junction does not match germline at one end; this may be a read error. This rearrangement joins TRBV7-2 to TRBJ2-1; 9 bases align to TRBD1. CDR1 and CDR2 from the germline V gene are SGHTA and FQGNSA. There are 18 residues in the CDR3. The CDR3 protein is CASRLGLSGTGTRNEQFF. In DNA, the CDR3 is TGTGCCAGCAGGTTAGGGTTGTCGGGGACAGGGACGAGGAATGAGCAGTTCTTC.

This chain uses TRBV4-3 with TRBJ2-1; a weak D match, TRBD1 (6 bases). Between the trimmed V and J ends, which lost 4 bases and 0 bases, there was a span of 13 bases. CDR3 length: 16 amino acids. Germline V gene lookup returns CDR1 LGHNA and CDR2 YSLEER. The CDR3 loop reads CASSPQGRSSYNEQFF. The CDR3 DNA follows: TGCGCCAGCAGCCCACAGGGACGGAGCTCCTACAATGAGCAGTTCTTC.

This chain uses TRBV27 with TRBJ2-1; 14 bases fit TRBD2. Germline assignment: CDR1 MNHEY and CDR2 SMNVEV (reference sequence). Trimming at V came to 6 bases and at J to 9 bases, leaving 4 bases not matched to a gene. CDR3 length equals 14 residues. The CDR3, as DNA: TGTGCCAGCAGCAAGGGACTAGCGGGAGCTGAGCAGTTCTTC. Translation gives CASSKGLAGAEQFF.

The chain joins TRBV15 to TRBJ1-5, with 10 bases identical to TRBD1. The CDR3 runs 15 residues. After removal of 5 bases from V and 2 bases from J, the junction contained 3 bases not matched to a gene. CDR1 is LNHNV and CDR2 is YYDKDF in the germline V gene (reference sequence). The CDR3: CATSGTGDGNQPQHF. In nucleotides, the CDR3 is TGTGCCACCAGCGGGACAGGGGACGGCAATCAGCCCCAGCATTTT.

This chain links TRBV7-9 with TRBJ2-5; 11 bases agree with TRBD2. V dropped 2 bases and J dropped 5; count of bases not matched to a gene: 4. Germline V CDR1 and CDR2: SEHNR, FQNEAQ (reference sequence). The CDR3 is 15 amino acids. The CDR3 spells CASSLPLAGVETQYF. The DNA for the CDR3 is TGTGCCAGCAGCTTACCACTAGCGGGAGTTGAGACCCAGTACTTC. The whole variable domain, remainder taken from reference TRBV7-9 and TRBJ2-5, is DTGVSQNPRHKITKRGQNVTFRCDPISEHNRLYWYRQTLGQGPEFLTYFQNEAQLEKSRLLSDRFSAERPKGSFSTLEIQRTEQGDSAMYLCASSLPLAGVETQYFGPGTRLLVL.

The V and J genes are TRBV5-4 and TRBJ2-7; 7 bases fit TRBD2. Germline V gene data show CDR1 as SGHNT and CDR2 as YYREEE (reference sequence). CDR3 length equals 15 residues. V gave up 5 bases and J gave up 7 bases; unmatched junction bases: 15. CDR3 protein: CASSHPGLPYDEQYF. CDR3 nucleotide sequence: TGTGCCAGCAGTCATCCGGGACTACCGTATGATGAGCAGTACTTC.

The gene calls are TRBV9 and TRBJ2-7, with 13 bases lining up with TRBD2. The CDR3 totals 16 residues. The trim removed 3 bases at V and 5 bases at J, leaving 8 bases unmatched. Germline CDR1 reads SGDLS; CDR2 reads YYNGEE. The CDR3 DNA follows: TGTGCCAGCAGCGCTGCGGGACTAGCGGGATTAAACGAGCAGTACTTC. Translated, it gives CASSAAGLAGLNEQYF.

CDR3 region: CAISESIQGAAEAFF. The CDR3 DNA reads TGTGCCATCAGTGAGTCGATTCAGGGGGCCGCTGAAGCTTTCTTT. The chain joins TRBV10-3 to TRBJ1-1; 8 positions match TRBD1. The CDR3 spans 15 residues. With 0 bases clipped from V and 6 bases from J, the junction kept 6 bases outside the gene matches. Germline V CDR1 and CDR2: ENHRY, SYGVKD.

V gene TRBV21-1 combines with J gene TRBJ2-3; the table calls TRBD1, which could not be checked here. TRBV21-1 is shown as a pseudogene. CDR3 size: 15 residues. The chain's CDR3 is CASSKAHRGTDTQYF. As DNA, the CDR3 is TGTGCCAGCAGCAAAGCGCACAGGGGTACAGATACGCAGTATTTT.

A note on this clone: The same CDR3 also results from other DNA sequences found in this sample. The chain recombines TRBV19 with TRBJ1-2, with unresolved D. The length of the CDR3 is 13 residues. Germline V CDR1 and CDR2: LNHDA, SQIVND (reference sequence). V was clipped by 2 bases and J by 2 bases, with 6 bases between them. As DNA, the CDR3 is TGTGCCAGTAGTATATCGGGGAACTATGGCTACACCTTC. This sequence encodes CASSISGNYGYTF.

The CDR3 region is CASSITGEAYGYTF. The CDR3 DNA reads TGTGCCAGCAGCATCACAGGGGAGGCCTATGGCTACACCTTC. The rearrangement links TRBV6-5 to TRBJ1-2, with 7 bases that match TRBD1. This CDR3 has 14 amino acids. Trimming at V came to 6 bases and at J to 4 bases, leaving 8 bases not matched to a gene. Germline-derived CDR1 and CDR2 are MNHEY and SVGAGI.

The gene calls are TRBV14 and TRBJ2-1; 11 bases fit TRBD2. The CDR3 extends over 16 amino acids. Per the germline V gene, CDR1 is SGHDN and CDR2 is FVKESK. V gave up 0 bases and J gave up 4 bases; unmatched junction bases: 2. DNA for the CDR3: TGTGCCAGCAGCCAAGATTGGACTAGCGGGTACAATGAGCAGTTCTTC. This sequence encodes CASSQDWTSGYNEQFF.

The V and J genes are TRBV4-1 and TRBJ2-2; 8 bases line up with TRBD2. In germline, CDR1 is MGHRA, CDR2 YSYEKL. The CDR3 extends over 18 amino acids. The junction had 10 bases not matched to a gene; V was cut back by 4 bases and J by 0 bases. The chain's CDR3 is CASSPAPGTRANTGELFF. The CDR3 DNA reads TGCGCCAGCAGCCCGGCCCCCGGGACTAGGGCGAACACCGGGGAGCTGTTTTTT.

The J gene is TRBJ2-7, the V gene TRBV28; 9 nucleotides line up with TRBD2. Per the germline V gene, CDR1 is MDHEN and CDR2 is SYDVKM. This CDR3 is 17 amino acids long. J was trimmed by 3 bases and V by 4 bases; bases with no gene match: 13. The CDR3 is CASSSSPPREGVYEQYF. CDR3 in DNA: TGTGCCAGCAGTTCCTCCCCTCCGCGGGAGGGAGTCTACGAGCAGTACTTC.

This rearrangement joins TRBV7-6 to TRBJ2-1, with D perhaps matching TRBD2 (6 bases). This CDR3 is built from 14 residues. V was pared by 11 bases and J by 7 bases, with 21 bases between. Germline V lookup: CDR1 SGHVS, CDR2 FNYEAQ. Here the CDR3 reads CAPSVAGRWNEQFF. DNA for the CDR3: TGTGCCCCCTCGGTGGCGGGACGGTGGAATGAGCAGTTCTTC.

The chain has TRBV30 and TRBJ1-1; D ambiguous. V dropped 8 bases and J dropped 5 bases, with 15 bases sitting between them. The CDR3 covers 12 residues. CDR1 is GTSNPN and CDR2 is SVGIG in the germline V gene (reference sequence). The CDR3 protein is CARKLWQTEAFF. The CDR3 DNA is TGTGCCCGGAAGTTATGGCAAACTGAAGCTTTCTTT.

This clone was seen more than once but under ten times. The rearrangement uses TRBV6-1 and TRBJ2-1, with 10 nucleotides matching TRBD1. The V gene's germline CDR1 is MNHNS and CDR2 SASEGT. The CDR3 covers 16 residues. Trimming removed 3 bases from V and 4 bases from J; junction bases left unmatched: 6. This chain's CDR3 is CASSETGGGTYNEQFF. The CDR3 DNA is TGTGCCAGCAGTGAGACAGGGGGCGGAACGTACAATGAGCAGTTCTTC.

In this sample, this clone turned up once. For the CDR3, the DNA is TGTGCCAGCTCACCATTTTTTTTCGACGAGCAGTACTTC. Residues: CASSPFFFDEQYF. The chain recombines TRBV18 with TRBJ2-7, with D unclear. Trimming removed 2 bases at V and 5 bases at J, with 10 bases between. The length of the CDR3 is 13 residues. CDR1 is KGHSH and CDR2 is LQKENI in the germline V gene.

The V call is TRBV28, the J call TRBJ2-3; TRBD2 aligns across 11 bases. The CDR3 consists of 19 residues. V was clipped by 5 bases and J by 0 bases; unmatched bases: 13. Germline CDR1 and CDR2: MDHEN and SYDVKM. This CDR3 reads CASSASGLAARRSTDTQYF. For the CDR3, the DNA is TGTGCCAGCAGTGCCTCGGGACTAGCGGCCCGGCGTAGCACAGATACGCAGTATTTT.

The CDR3 loop is CASSLGQVNEQFF. DNA for the CDR3: TGTGCCAGCAGCTTGGGACAGGTCAATGAGCAGTTCTTC. V usage is TRBV5-4 and J usage is TRBJ2-1, with D possibly matching TRBD1 (6 bases). The germline V gene encodes CDR1 SGHNT and CDR2 YYREEE (reference sequence). There are 13 residues in the CDR3. Trimming stripped 0 bases from V and 6 bases from J, with 7 bases between.

The chain has TRBV29-1 and TRBJ2-7, with 7 nucleotides matching TRBD1. Germline V gene lookup returns CDR1 SQVTM and CDR2 ANQGSEA. V shed 5 bases and J 2 bases; nucleotides not matched to a gene: 6. CDR3 length: 13 amino acids. This chain's CDR3 is CSVTGQPTYEQYF. CDR3 in DNA: TGCAGCGTTACGGGACAGCCCACCTACGAGCAGTACTTC.